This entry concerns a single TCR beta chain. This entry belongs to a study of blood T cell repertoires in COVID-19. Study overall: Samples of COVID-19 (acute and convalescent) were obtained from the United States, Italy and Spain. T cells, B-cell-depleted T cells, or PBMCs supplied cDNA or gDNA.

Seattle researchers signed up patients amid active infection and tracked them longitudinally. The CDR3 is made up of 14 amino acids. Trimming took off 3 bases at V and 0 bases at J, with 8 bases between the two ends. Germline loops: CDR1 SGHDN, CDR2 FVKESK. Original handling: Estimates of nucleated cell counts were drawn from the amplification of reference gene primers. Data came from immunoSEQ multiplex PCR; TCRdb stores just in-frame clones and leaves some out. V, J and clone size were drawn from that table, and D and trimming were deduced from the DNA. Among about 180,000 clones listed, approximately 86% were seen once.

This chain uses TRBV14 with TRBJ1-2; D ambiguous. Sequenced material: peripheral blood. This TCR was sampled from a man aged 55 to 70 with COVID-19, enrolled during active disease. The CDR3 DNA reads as TGTGCCAGCAGCCAGCGGGGAGCTAACTATGGCTACACCTTC. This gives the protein CASSQRGANYGYTF.